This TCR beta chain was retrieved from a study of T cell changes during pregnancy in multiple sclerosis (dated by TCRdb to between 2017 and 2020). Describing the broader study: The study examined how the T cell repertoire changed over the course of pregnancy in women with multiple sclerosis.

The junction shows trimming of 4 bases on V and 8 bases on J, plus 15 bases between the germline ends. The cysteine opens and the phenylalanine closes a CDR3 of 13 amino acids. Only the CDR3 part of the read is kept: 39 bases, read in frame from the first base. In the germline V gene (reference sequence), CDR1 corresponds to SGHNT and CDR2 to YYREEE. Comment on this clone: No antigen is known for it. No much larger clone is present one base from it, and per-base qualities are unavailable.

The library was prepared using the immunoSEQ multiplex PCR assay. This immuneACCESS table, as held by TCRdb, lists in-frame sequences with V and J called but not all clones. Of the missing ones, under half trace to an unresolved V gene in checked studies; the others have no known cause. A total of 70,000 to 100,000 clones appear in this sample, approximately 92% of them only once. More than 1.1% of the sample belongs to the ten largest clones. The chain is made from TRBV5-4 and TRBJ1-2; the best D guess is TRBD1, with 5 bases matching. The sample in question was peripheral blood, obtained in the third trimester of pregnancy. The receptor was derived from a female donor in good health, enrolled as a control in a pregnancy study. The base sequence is TGTGCCAGCAGCCCGCCAGGGCAAAGGGGCTACACCTTC. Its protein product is CASSPPGQRGYTF. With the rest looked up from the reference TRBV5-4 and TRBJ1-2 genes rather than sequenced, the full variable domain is ETGVTQSPTHLIKTRGQQVTLRCSSQSGHNTVSWYQQALGQGPQFIFQYYREEENGRGNFPPRFSGLQFPNYSSELNVNALELDDSALYLCASSPPGQRGYTFGSGTRLTVV.